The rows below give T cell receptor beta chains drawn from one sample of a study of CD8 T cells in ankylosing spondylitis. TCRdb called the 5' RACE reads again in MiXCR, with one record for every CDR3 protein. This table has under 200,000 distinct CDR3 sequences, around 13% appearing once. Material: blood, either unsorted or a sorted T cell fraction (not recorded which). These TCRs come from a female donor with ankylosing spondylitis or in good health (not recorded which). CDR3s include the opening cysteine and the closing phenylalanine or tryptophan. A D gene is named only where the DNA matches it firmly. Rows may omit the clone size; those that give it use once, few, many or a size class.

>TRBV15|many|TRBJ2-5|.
CATSGWTSLGMLEETQYF
TGTGCCACCAGCGGCTGGACTTCGCTGGGGATGCTTGAAGAGACCCAGTACTTC
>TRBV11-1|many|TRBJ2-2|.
CASSSSRAPGELFF
TGTGCCAGCAGCTCTTCCAGGGCGCCCGGGGAGCTGTTTTTT
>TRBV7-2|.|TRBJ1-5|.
CASSFLGYSNQPQHF
TGTGCCAGCAGCTTTCTGGGTTATAGCAATCAGCCCCAGCATTTT
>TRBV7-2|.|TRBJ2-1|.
CASSRQGLDNEQFF
TGTGCCAGCAGCCGACAGGGACTAGACAATGAGCAGTTCTTC
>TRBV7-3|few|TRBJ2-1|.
CASSLNPGNEQFF
TGTGCCAGCAGCTTAAATCCGGGCAATGAGCAGTTCTTC
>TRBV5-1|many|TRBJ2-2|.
CASSLVFGRGQEITGELFF
TGCGCCAGCAGCTTGGTATTTGGCCGAGGGCAGGAGATCACCGGGGAGCTGTTTTTT
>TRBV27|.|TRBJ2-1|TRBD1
CASSPAQGYEQFF
TGTGCCAGCAGCCCTGCACAGGGGTATGAGCAGTTCTTC
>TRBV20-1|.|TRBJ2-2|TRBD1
CSAREAGGWTGELFF
TGCAGTGCTAGAGAGGCAGGGGGCTGGACCGGGGAGCTGTTTTTT
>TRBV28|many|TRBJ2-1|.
CASSLGQEQFF
TGTGCCAGCAGTTTGGGGCAGGAGCAGTTCTTC
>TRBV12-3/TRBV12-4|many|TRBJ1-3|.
CASSSLGTSSGNTIYF
TGTGCCAGCAGTTCTCTCGGAACGAGCTCTGGAAACACCATATATTTT
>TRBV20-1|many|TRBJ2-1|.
CSAPEAGPYNEQFF
TGCAGTGCGCCAGAGGCAGGGCCCTACAATGAGCAGTTCTTC